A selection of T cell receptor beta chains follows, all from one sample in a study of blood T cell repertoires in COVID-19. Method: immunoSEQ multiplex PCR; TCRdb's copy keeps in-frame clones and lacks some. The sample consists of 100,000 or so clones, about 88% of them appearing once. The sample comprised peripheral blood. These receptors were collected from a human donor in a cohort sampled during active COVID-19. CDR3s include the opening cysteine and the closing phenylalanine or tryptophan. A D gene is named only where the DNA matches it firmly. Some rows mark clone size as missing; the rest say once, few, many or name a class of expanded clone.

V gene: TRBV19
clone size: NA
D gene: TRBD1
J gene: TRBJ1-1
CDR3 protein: CASSNRGRGASTEAFF
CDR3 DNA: TGTGCCAGTAGTAATCGTGGCAGGGGGGCCAGTACTGAAGCTTTCTTT

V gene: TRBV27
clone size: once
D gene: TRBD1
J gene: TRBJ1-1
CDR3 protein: CASSNRGSTEAFF
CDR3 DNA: TGTGCCAGCAGCAACAGGGGGTCCACTGAAGCTTTCTTT

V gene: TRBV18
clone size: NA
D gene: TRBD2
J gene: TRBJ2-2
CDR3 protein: CASSPPSGVNTGELFF
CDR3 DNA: TGTGCCAGCTCACCACCTAGCGGGGTCAACACCGGGGAGCTGTTTTTT

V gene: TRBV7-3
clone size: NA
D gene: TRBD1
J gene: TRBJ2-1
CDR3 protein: CASSFTGTGINEQFF
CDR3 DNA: TGTGCCAGCAGCTTCACCGGGACAGGGATAAATGAGCAGTTCTTC

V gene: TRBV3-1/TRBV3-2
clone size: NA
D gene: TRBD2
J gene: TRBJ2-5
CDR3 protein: CASSPLGRGGQETQYF
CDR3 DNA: TGTGCCAGCAGCCCTCTGGGGCGGGGGGGTCAAGAGACCCAGTACTTC

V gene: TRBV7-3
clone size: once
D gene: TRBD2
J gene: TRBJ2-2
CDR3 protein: CASSLQPAGGLGELFF
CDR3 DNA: TGTGCCAGCAGCTTACAGCCTGCGGGAGGGTTAGGGGAGCTGTTTTTT

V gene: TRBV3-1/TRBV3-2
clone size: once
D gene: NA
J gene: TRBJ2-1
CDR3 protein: CASSQWVGAGNEQFF
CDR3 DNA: TGTGCCAGCAGCCAATGGGTGGGAGCGGGCAATGAGCAGTTCTTC

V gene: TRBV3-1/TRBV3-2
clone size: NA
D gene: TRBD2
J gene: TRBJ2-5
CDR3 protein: CASGLAGARQETQYF
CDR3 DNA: TGTGCCAGCGGACTAGCGGGGGCGCGACAAGAGACCCAGTACTTC

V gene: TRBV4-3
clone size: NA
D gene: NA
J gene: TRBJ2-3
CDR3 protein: CASSQRILGLKTDTQYF
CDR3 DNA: TGCGCCAGCAGCCAACGAATACTAGGCCTTAAAACAGATACGCAGTATTTT

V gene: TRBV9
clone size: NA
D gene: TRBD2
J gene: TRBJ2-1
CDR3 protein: CASSARLAMYEQFF
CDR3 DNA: TGTGCCAGCAGCGCCAGACTAGCGATGTATGAGCAGTTCTTC

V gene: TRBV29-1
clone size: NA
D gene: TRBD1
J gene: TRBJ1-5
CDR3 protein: CSAGQGANQPQHF
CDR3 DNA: TGCAGCGCGGGACAGGGGGCAAATCAGCCCCAGCATTTT

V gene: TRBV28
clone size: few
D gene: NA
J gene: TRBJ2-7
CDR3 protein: CAASGSRDEQYF
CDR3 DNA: TGTGCTGCCTCGGGATCTAGGGACGAGCAGTACTTC

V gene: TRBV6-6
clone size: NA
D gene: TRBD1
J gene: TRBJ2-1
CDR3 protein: CASSSGTGSYNEQFF
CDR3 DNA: TGTGCCAGCAGTTCCGGGACAGGGTCCTACAATGAGCAGTTCTTC

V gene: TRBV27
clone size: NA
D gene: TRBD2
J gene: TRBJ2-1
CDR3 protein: CVAGGAYNEQFF
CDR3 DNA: TGTGTCGCGGGGGGGGCTTACAATGAGCAGTTCTTC